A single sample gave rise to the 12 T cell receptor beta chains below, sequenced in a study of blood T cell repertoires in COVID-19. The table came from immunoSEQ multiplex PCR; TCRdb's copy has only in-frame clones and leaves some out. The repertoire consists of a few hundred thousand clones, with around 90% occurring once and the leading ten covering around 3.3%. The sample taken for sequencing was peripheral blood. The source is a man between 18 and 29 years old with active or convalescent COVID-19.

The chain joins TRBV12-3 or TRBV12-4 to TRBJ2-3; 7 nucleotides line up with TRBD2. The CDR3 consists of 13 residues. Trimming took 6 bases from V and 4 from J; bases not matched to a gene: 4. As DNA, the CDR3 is TGTGCCAGCAGGAGCGGGGTATCAGATACGCAGTATTTT. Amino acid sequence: CASRSGVSDTQYF.

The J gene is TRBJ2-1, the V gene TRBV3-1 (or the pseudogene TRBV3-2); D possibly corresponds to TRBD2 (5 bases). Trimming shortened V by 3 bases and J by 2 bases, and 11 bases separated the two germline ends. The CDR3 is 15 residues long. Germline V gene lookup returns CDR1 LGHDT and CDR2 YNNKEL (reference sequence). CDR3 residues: CASSQLAGPYNEQFF. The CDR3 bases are TGTGCCAGCAGCCAGCTAGCAGGCCCCTACAATGAGCAGTTCTTC.

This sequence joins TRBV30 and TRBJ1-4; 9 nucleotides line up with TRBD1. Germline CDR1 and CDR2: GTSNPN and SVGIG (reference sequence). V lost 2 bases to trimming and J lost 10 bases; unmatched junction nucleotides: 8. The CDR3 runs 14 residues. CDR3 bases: TGTGCCTGGAGTTACAGGGGGCGGAGGGGAAAACTGTTTTTT. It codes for CAWSYRGRRGKLFF.

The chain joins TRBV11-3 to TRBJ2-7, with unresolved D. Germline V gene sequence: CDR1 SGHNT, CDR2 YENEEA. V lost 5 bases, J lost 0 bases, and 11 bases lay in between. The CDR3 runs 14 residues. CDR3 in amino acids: CASSPGASSYEQYF. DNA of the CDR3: TGTGCCAGCAGCCCTGGAGCCTCCTCCTACGAGCAGTACTTC.

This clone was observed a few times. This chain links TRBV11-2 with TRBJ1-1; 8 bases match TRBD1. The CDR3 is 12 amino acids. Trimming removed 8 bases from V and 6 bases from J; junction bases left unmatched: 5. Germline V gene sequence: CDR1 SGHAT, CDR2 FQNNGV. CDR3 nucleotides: TGTGCCAGCCTACAGGGGGGGGCTGAAGCTTTCTTT. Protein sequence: CASLQGGAEAFF. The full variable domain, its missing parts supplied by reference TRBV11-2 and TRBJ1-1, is EAGVAQSPRYKIIEKRQSVAFWCNPISGHATLYWYQQILGQGPKLLIQFQNNGVVDDSQLPKDRFSAERLKGVDSTLKIQPAKLEDSAVYLCASLQGGAEAFFGQGTRLTVV.

The CDR3: CARNRNHGGYTF. CDR3 coding DNA: TGCGCCAGGAACAGGAATCACGGAGGCTACACCTTC. This chain connects TRBV5-1 to TRBJ1-2; weak D call: TRBD1 (5 bases). Germline V gives CDR1 SGHRS, CDR2 YFSETQ. CDR3 length: 12 residues. The V gene lost 8 bases and the J gene lost 8 bases, with 16 bases spanning the gap. The complete variable domain, with remaining parts taken from reference TRBV5-1 and TRBJ1-2, reads KAGVTQTPRYLIKTRGQQVTLSCSPISGHRSVSWYQQTPGQGLQFLFEYFSETQRNKGNFPGRFSGRQFSNSRSEMNVSTLELGDSALYLCARNRNHGGYTFGSGTRLTVV.

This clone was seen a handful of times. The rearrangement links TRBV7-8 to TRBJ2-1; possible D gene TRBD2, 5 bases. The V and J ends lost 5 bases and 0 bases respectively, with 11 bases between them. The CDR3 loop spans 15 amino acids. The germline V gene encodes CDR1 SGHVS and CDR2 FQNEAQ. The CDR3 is CASSGYAGSYNEQFF. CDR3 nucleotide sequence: TGTGCCAGCAGCGGGTATGCGGGCTCCTACAATGAGCAGTTCTTC.

CDR3 in DNA: TGTGCCAGCAGTCTCGGGACTAGCGGGAGTAGCCGTATAGTTTACGAGCAGTACTTC. This sequence encodes CASSLGTSGSSRIVYEQYF. The gene calls are TRBV28 and TRBJ2-7, with TRBD2 matching over 14 bases. Looked up from germline, CDR1 is MDHEN and CDR2 is SYDVKM. This CDR3 comprises 19 residues. The V gene end was trimmed by 5 bases and the J gene end by 4 bases; junction bases not matched to a gene: 16.

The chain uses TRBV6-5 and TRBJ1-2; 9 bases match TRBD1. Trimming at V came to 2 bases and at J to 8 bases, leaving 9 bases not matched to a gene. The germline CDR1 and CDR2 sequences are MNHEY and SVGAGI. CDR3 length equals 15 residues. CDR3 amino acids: CASSYPGTGYNGYTF. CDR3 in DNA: TGTGCCAGCAGTTACCCCGGGACAGGGTACAACGGCTACACCTTC.

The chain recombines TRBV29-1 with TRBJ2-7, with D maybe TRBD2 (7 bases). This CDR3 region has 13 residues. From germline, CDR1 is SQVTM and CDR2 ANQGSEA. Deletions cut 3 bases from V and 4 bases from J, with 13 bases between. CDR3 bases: TGCAGCGTTGATGGGGGGGCTGAATACGAGCAGTACTTC. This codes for CSVDGGAEYEQYF.

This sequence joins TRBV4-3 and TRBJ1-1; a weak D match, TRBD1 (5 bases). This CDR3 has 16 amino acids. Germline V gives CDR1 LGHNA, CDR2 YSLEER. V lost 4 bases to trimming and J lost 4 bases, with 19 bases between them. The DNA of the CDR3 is TGCGCCAGCAGCCTGAGGCGGGGGGACCTTTCCACTGAAGCTTTCTTT. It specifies CASSLRRGDLSTEAFF.

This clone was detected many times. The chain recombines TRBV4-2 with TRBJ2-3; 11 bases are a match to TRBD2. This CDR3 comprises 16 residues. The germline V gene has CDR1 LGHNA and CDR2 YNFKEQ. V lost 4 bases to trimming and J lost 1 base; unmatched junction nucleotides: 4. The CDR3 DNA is TGTGCCAGCAGCCCCCTAGCGGGGGGAGGCACAGATACGCAGTATTTT. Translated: CASSPLAGGGTDTQYF.